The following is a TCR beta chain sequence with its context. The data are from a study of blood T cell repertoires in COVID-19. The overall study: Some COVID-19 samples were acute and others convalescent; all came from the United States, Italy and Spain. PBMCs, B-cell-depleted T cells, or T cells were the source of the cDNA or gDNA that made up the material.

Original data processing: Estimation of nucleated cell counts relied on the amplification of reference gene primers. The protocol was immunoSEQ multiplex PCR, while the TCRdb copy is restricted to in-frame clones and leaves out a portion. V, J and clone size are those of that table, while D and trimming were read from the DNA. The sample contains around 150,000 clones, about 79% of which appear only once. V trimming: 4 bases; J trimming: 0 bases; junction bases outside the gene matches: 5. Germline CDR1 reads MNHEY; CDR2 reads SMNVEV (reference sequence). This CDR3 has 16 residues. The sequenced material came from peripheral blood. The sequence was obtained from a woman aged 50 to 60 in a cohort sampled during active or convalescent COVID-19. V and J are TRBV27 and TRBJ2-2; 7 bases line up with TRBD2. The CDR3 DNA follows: TGTGCCAGCAGTTACACGGGACTATCGAACACCGGGGAGCTGTTTTTT. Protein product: CASSYTGLSNTGELFF.